The next 10 T cell receptor beta chains were all read from a single sample in a study of technical replicates of blood from a few donors. The protocol was immunoSEQ multiplex PCR, while the TCRdb copy is restricted to in-frame clones and leaves out a portion. The sample carries tens of thousands of clones, around 94% recorded once. The material sequenced was T cells isolated from PBMCs. The receptor set was obtained from a human donor in good health.

This clone was seen once. The V call is TRBV28, the J call TRBJ2-3; D may be TRBD2 (6 bases). V was clipped by 5 bases and J by 2 bases, with 17 bases between them. The length of the CDR3 is 16 residues. From germline, CDR1 is MDHEN and CDR2 SYDVKM. For the CDR3, the DNA is TGTGCCAGCAGTCCCGATGATAGCGGACTCACAGATACGCAGTATTTT. Amino acid sequence: CASSPDDSGLTDTQYF.

V gene TRBV18 combines with J gene TRBJ1-1; D is uncertain. Between the trimmed V and J ends, which lost 6 bases and 3 bases, there was a span of 11 bases. The CDR3 is made up of 13 amino acids. CDR1 and CDR2 (germline): KGHSH, LQKENI. The CDR3 nucleotides are TGTGCCAGCTCGCGGAGGGATGACACTGAAGCTTTCTTT. Translating it yields CASSRRDDTEAFF.

V gene TRBV2 combines with J gene TRBJ2-1; 9 nucleotides agree with TRBD1. Germline V CDR1 and CDR2: SNHLY, FYNNEI. The V and J ends lost 5 bases and 10 bases, in that order; junction bases with no gene match: 9. The CDR3 extends over 14 amino acids. The CDR3 coding sequence is TGTGCCAGCAGTAGGACAGGGGCCCTAATGGAGCAGTTCTTC. Residues: CASSRTGALMEQFF.

The gene calls are TRBV28 and TRBJ2-6, with 10 bases fitting TRBD2. The length of the CDR3 is 17 residues. The V gene's germline CDR1 is MDHEN and CDR2 SYDVKM. The ends lost 6 bases at V and 0 bases at J; junction bases unmatched: 5. CDR3: CASRTSGSSSGANVLTF. CDR3 in DNA: TGTGCCAGCAGGACTAGCGGGTCGTCCTCTGGGGCCAACGTCCTGACTTTC.

This clone was seen a single time. V and J are TRBV19 and TRBJ1-5; D not certain. Germline lookup yields CDR1 LNHDA and CDR2 SQIVND (reference sequence). Trimming removed 8 bases from V and 3 bases from J, with 14 bases in between. The CDR3 runs to 14 residues. CDR3 sequence reads: CASEGGPHNQPQHF. The CDR3 DNA reads as TGTGCCAGTGAGGGAGGGCCGCACAATCAGCCCCAGCATTTT.

This chain links TRBV5-1 with TRBJ2-7; TRBD1 aligns across 7 bases. The CDR3 has 14 amino acids. The J segment lost 3 bases and the V segment lost 4 bases, leaving 7 bases of the junction unmatched. Germline values: CDR1 SGHRS, CDR2 YFSETQ. For the CDR3, the DNA is TGCGCCAGCAGCATAGACAGGGTAATCTACGAGCAGTACTTC. Translation gives CASSIDRVIYEQYF.

The chain combines TRBV6-5 with TRBJ2-1, with 7 bases lining up with TRBD2. The CDR3 contains 14 residues. With 6 bases clipped from V and 6 bases from J, the junction kept 8 bases outside the gene matches. Germline V CDR1 and CDR2: MNHEY, SVGAGI. DNA for the CDR3: TGTGCCAGCAGGTGGTTAAGGACTAGCAATGAGCAGTTCTTC. This translates into CASRWLRTSNEQFF.

In its sample, this clone was seen a few times. This chain uses TRBV6-5 with TRBJ1-6; TRBD1 matches 7 bases. Germline assignment: CDR1 MNHEY and CDR2 SVGAGI. The CDR3 contains 14 residues. V shed 6 bases and J 9 bases; nucleotides not matched to a gene: 8. This CDR3 reads CASRSGTAVSPLHF. The CDR3 DNA is TGTGCCAGCAGATCCGGGACAGCCGTTTCACCCCTCCACTTT.

The rearrangement links TRBV29-1 to TRBJ2-2; the match to TRBD1 covers 9 bases. The V gene end was trimmed by 5 bases and the J gene end by 2 bases; junction bases not matched to a gene: 6. The CDR3 has 15 residues. Germline CDR1 SQVTM, CDR2 ANQGSEA. CDR3 nucleotides: TGCAGCGTTAGTACAGGGGGCACCAACACCGGGGAGCTGTTTTTT. This translates into CSVSTGGTNTGELFF.

The chain carries TRBV5-8 and TRBJ2-7, with no clear D. The V gene lost 0 bases and the J gene lost 0 bases, with 10 bases spanning the gap. Per the germline V gene, CDR1 is SGHTS and CDR2 is YDEGEE. The CDR3 is 15 amino acids. The CDR3, as DNA: TGTGCCAGCAGCTTGGGGGCCTTCGTCTCCTACGAGCAGTACTTC. Its protein product is CASSLGAFVSYEQYF.